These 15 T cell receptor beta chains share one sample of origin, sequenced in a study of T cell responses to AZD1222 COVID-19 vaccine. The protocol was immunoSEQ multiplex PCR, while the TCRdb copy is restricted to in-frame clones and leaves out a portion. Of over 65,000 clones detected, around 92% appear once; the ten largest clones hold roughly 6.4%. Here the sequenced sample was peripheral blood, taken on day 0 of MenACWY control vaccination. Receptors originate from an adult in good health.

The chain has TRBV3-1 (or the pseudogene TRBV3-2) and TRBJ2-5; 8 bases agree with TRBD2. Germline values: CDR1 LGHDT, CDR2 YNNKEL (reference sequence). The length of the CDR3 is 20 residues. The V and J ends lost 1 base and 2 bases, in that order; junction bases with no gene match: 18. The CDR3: CASSQATRGAGAYTQETQYF. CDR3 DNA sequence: TGTGCCAGCAGCCAAGCCACTCGGGGAGCGGGGGCTTACACGCAAGAGACCCAGTACTTC.

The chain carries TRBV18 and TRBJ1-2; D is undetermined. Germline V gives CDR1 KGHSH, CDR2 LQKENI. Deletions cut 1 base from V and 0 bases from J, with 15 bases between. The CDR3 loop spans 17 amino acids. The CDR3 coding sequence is TGTGCCAGCTCACCACTCCCCAGAACAGAGACTAACTATGGCTACACCTTC. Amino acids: CASSPLPRTETNYGYTF.

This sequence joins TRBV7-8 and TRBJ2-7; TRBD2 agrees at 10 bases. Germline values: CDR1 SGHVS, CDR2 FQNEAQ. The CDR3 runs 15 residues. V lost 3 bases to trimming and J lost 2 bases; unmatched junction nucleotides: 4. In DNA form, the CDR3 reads TGTGCCAGCAGCTTCTCTAGCGGGGGAACCTACGAGCAGTACTTC. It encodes CASSFSSGGTYEQYF.

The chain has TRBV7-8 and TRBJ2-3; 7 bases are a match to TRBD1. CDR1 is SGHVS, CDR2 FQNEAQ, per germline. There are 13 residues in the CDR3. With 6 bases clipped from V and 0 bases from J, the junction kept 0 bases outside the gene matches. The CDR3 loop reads CASRTGSTDTQYF. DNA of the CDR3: TGTGCCAGCAGGACAGGGAGCACAGATACGCAGTATTTT.

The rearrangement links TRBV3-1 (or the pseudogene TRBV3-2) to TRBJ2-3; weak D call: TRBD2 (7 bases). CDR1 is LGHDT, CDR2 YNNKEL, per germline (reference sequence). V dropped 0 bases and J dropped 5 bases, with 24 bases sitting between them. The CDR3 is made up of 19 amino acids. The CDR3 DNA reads TGTGCCAGCAGCCAAGAAGGAGTCGGGGGCCCCTCGGGGGGAGATACGCAGTATTTT. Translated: CASSQEGVGGPSGGDTQYF.

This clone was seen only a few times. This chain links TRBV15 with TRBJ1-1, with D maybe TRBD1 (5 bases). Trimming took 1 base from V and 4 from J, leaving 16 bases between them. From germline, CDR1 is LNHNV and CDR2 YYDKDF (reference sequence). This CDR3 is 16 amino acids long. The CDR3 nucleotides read TGTGCCACCAGCAGAGCGGTGGGGGTTAGTGCCACTGAAGCTTTCTTT. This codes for CATSRAVGVSATEAFF.

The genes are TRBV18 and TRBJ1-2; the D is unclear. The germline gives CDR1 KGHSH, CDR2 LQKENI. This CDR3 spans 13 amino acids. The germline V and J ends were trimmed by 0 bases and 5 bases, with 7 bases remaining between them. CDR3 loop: CASSPPEEYGYTF. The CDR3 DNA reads TGTGCCAGCTCACCACCGGAGGAGTATGGCTACACCTTC. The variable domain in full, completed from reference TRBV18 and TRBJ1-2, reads NAGVMQNPRHLVRRRGQEARLRCSPMKGHSHVYWYRQLPEEGLKFMVYLQKENIIDESGMPKERFSAEFPKEGPSILRIQQVVRGDSAAYFCASSPPEEYGYTFGSGTRLTVV.

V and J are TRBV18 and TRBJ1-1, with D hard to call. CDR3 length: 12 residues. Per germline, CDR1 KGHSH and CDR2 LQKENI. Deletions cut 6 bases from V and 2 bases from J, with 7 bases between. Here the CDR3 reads CASSQVNTEAFF. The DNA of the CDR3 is TGTGCCAGCTCTCAAGTAAACACTGAAGCTTTCTTT. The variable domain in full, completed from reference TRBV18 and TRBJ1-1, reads NAGVMQNPRHLVRRRGQEARLRCSPMKGHSHVYWYRQLPEEGLKFMVYLQKENIIDESGMPKERFSAEFPKEGPSILRIQQVVRGDSAAYFCASSQVNTEAFFGQGTRLTVV.

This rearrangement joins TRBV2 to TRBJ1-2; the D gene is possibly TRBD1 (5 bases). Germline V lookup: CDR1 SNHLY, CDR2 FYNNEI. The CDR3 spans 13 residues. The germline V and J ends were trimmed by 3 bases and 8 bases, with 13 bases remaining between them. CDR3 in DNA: TGTGCCAGCAGTGATGGGGGACCTCTCGGCTACACCTTC. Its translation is CASSDGGPLGYTF.

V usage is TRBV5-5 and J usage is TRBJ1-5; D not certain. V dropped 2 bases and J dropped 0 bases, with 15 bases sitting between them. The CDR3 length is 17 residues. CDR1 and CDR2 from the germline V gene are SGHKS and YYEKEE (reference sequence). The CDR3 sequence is CASSFENPLLSNQPQHF. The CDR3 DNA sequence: TGTGCCAGCAGCTTTGAGAATCCCTTGCTTAGCAATCAGCCCCAGCATTTT.

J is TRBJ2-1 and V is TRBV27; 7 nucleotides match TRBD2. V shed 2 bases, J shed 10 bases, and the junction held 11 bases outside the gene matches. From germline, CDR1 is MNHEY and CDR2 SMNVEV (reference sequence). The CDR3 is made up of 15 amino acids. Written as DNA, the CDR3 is TGTGCCAGCAGTTTAGCGGGAGCGTCTTTTGGGGAGCAGTTCTTC. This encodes CASSLAGASFGEQFF.

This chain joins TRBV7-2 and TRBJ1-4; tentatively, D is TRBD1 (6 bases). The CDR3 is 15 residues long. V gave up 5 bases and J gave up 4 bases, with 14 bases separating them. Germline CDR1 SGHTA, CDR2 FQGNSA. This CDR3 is CASSPLGQRNEKLFF. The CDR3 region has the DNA TGTGCCAGCAGCCCTCTAGGACAGCGTAATGAAAAACTGTTTTTT.

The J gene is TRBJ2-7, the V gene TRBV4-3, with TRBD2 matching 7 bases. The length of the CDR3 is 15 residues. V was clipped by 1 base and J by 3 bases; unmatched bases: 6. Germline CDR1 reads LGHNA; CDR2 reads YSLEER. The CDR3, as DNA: TGCGCCAGCAGCCAAGCTAGGGGAGGGTACTACGAGCAGTACTTC. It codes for CASSQARGGYYEQYF.

The CDR3 bases are TGTGCCAGCCCGCCGACCGTAGCGGGAGGCACCAAAAACATTCAGTACTTC. It yields the protein CASPPTVAGGTKNIQYF. The rearrangement uses TRBV2 and TRBJ2-4; 10 nucleotides line up with TRBD2. Losses at the gene ends were 8 bases for V and 2 bases for J; bases not matched to a gene: 12. The CDR3 totals 17 residues. CDR1 SNHLY and CDR2 FYNNEI come from the germline V gene.

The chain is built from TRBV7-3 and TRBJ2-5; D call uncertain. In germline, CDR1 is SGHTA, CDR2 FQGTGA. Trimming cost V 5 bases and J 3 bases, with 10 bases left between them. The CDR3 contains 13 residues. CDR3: CASSPKNEETQYF. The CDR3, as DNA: TGTGCCAGCAGCCCTAAGAATGAAGAGACCCAGTACTTC.